These 4 T cell receptor beta chains originate from one sample sequenced in a study of T cell responses to AZD1222 COVID-19 vaccine. Sequenced by immunoSEQ multiplex PCR; TCRdb stores in-frame clones only, minus some. This table holds 100,000 to 150,000 clones, 88% found once. The material sequenced was peripheral blood, taken on day 0 of AZD1222 vaccination. The receptor source for this set is an adult in good health.

The V and J genes are TRBV6-1 and TRBJ1-6; 7 nucleotides align to TRBD1. The germline V gene encodes CDR1 MNHNS and CDR2 SASEGT. The V segment lost 1 base and the J segment 17 bases; nucleotides outside the gene matches: 8. The CDR3 is 13 residues long. DNA for the CDR3: TGTGCCAGCAGTGAAGGGATTAGGGGACAGTTCCACTTT. Encoded protein: CASSEGIRGQFHF.

This clone was counted ten times or more. V is TRBV5-1 and J is TRBJ2-7; 8 nucleotides align to TRBD2. Germline trimming cut 1 base from V and 4 bases from J; bases unmatched to any gene: 7. Germline V gene sequence: CDR1 SGHRS, CDR2 YFSETQ. The CDR3 totals 15 residues. This CDR3 reads CASSLSSGDTYEQYF. The CDR3 DNA reads as TGCGCCAGCAGCTTGAGTAGCGGGGATACTTACGAGCAGTACTTC.

This clone is a singleton in its sample. The rearrangement joins TRBV5-4 to TRBJ2-1; 9 nucleotides agree with TRBD1. Germline values: CDR1 SGHNT, CDR2 YYREEE (reference sequence). The CDR3 is made up of 16 amino acids. V was pared by 5 bases and J by 10 bases, with 16 bases of the junction left unmatched. The CDR3 is CASRSRTGAAPMEQFF. CDR3 in DNA: TGTGCCAGCAGGTCTCGGACAGGGGCGGCCCCAATGGAGCAGTTCTTC.

This chain links TRBV6-5 with TRBJ1-1; D is ambiguous. The V and J ends lost 6 bases and 6 bases respectively, with 14 bases between them. CDR3 length: 13 amino acids. The germline V gene encodes CDR1 MNHEY and CDR2 SVGAGI. The CDR3 region is CASRISGPPEAFF. DNA of the CDR3: TGTGCCAGCAGGATCTCTGGCCCCCCTGAAGCTTTCTTT.